This paragraph covers one TCR beta chain sequence. Its antigen is as yet unknown. Germline CDR1 reads SGHNT; CDR2 reads YENEEA. The CDR3 sequence is 15 residues long. Trimming took 0 bases from V and 5 from J, leaving 11 bases between them. Incorporated into the TCR beta cDNA libraries were unique molecular identifiers, which served to reduce PCR and sequencing biases. In TCRdb, the PCR reads were re-called with MiXCR into one record per CDR3 protein. This table holds more than 450,000 distinct CDR3 sequences, 44% found once. This sample was taken from a study of post-analysis software for immune sequencing data. Findings and caveats of the study: Higher frequency in patients than in controls was seen for about 5 TRBV segments, with TRBV5-6, TRBV5-1 and TRBV20-1 among them.

J is TRBJ2-1 and V is TRBV11-3; D assignment may be TRBD1 or TRBD2 (6 bases each). The sequenced sample was blood. This sequence originates from a girl between 10 and 17 years old with multiple sclerosis. In DNA form, the CDR3 reads TGTGCCAGCAGCTTAGAAGGGGGGCGAGACAATGAGCAGTTCTTC. Translation gives CASSLEGGRDNEQFF.